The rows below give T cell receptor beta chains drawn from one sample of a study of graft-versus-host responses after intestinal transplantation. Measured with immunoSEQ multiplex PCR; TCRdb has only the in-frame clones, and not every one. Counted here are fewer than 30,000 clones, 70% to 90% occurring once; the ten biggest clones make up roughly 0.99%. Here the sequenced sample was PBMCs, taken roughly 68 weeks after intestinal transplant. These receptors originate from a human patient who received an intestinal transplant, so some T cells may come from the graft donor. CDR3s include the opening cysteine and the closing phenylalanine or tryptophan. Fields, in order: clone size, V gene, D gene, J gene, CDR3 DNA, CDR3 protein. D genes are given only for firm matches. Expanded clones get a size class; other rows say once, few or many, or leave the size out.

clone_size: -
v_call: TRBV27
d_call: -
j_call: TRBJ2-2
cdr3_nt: TGTGCCAGCAGTCTCCGACTCACTTCGTACACCGGGGAGCTGTTTTTT
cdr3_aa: CASSLRLTSYTGELFF

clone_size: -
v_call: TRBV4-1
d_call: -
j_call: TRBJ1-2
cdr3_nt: TGCGCCAGCAGCCTCCCGGGCGAGAACTATGGCTACACCTTC
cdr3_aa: CASSLPGENYGYTF

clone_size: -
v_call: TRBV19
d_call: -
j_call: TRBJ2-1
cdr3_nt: TGTGCCAGTAGTATAGGTGATGGCTTCTACAATGAGCAGTTCTTC
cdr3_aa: CASSIGDGFYNEQFF

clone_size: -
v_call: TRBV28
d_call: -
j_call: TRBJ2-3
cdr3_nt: TGTGCCAGCAGGTTGACGTCCGGGACTACGCAGTATTTT
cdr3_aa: CASRLTSGTTQYF

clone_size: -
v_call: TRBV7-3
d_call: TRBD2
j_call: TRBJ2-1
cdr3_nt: TGTGCCAGCAGCGCGTCACTGGCGGGAGGACTCTACAATGAGCAGTTCTTC
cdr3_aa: CASSASLAGGLYNEQFF

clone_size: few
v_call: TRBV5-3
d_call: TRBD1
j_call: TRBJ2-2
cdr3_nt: TGTGCCAGAAGCTTACACCGGGACAGGGGGAACACCGGGGAGCTGTTTTTT
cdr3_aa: CARSLHRDRGNTGELFF

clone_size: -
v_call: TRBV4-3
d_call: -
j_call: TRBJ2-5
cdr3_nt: TGCGCCAGCATGACCCAGTACTTC
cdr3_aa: CASMTQYF

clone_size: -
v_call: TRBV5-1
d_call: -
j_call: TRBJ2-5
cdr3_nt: TGCGCCAGCAGCTTGGGTGCTACCCAAGAGACCCAGTACTTC
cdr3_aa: CASSLGATQETQYF

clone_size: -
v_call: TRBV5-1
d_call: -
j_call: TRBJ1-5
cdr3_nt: TGCGCCAGCAGCTTGTCTACAGACCTTAATCAGCCCCAGCATTTT
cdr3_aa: CASSLSTDLNQPQHF

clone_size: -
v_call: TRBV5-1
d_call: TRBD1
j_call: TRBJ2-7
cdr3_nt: TGCGCCAGCAGCTTGGACCCCAGTGGACAGGGGGTGGGGGAGCAGTACTTC
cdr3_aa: CASSLDPSGQGVGEQYF

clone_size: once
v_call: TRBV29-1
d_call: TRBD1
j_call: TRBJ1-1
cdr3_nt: TGCAGCGTGGAGGGACAGGCTAGCGGAAAAGCTTTCTTT
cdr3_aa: CSVEGQASGKAFF

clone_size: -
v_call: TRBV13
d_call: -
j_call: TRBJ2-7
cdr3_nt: TGTGCCAGCAGCTTAATGGGATTCTACGAGCAGTACTTC
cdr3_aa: CASSLMGFYEQYF

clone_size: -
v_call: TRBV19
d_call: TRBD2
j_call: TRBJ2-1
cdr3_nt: TGTGCCAGTAGTATTTTAGGAGGCGGGAGGGGTTACAATGAGCAGTTCTTC
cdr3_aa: CASSILGGGRGYNEQFF

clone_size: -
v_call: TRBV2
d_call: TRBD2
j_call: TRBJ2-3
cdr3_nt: TGTGCCAGCAGTTTTAGCGGGAGGGGCACAGATACGCAGTATTTT
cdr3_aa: CASSFSGRGTDTQYF

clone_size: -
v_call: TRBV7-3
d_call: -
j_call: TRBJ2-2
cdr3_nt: TGTGCCAGCAGCTTAACGGGGCTAGCGAGGAACACCGGGGAGCTGTTTTTT
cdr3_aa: CASSLTGLARNTGELFF

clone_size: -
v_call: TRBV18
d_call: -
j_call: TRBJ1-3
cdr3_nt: TGTGCCAGCTCACCCTCGGGCGACTCGGGCTCTGGAAACACCATATATTTT
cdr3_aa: CASSPSGDSGSGNTIYF